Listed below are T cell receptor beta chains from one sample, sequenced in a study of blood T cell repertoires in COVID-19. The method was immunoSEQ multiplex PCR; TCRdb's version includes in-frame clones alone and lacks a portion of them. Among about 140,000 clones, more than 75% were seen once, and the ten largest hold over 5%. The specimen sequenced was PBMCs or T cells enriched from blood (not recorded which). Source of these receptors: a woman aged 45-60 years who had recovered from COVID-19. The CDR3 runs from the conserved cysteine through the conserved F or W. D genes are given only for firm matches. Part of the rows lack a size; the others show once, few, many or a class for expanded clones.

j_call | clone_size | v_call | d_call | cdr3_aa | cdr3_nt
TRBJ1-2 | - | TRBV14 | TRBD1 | CASSPGTGWGYTF | TGTGCCAGCAGCCCCGGGACAGGTTGGGGCTACACCTTC
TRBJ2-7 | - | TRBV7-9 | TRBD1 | CASSLVPLGTGVFEQYF | TGTGCCAGCAGCTTAGTGCCATTGGGGACAGGGGTTTTCGAGCAGTACTTC
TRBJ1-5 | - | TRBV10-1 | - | CASSGNGGVQPQHF | TGCGCCAGCAGTGGAAATGGGGGGGTCCAGCCCCAGCATTTT
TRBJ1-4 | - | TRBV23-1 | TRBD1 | CASSQYSGGGGEKLFF | TGCGCCAGCAGTCAATACTCAGGGGGCGGTGGGGAAAAACTGTTTTTT
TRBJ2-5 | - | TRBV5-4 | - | CASSFAGRETQYF | TGTGCCAGCAGCTTCGCGGGGAGGGAGACCCAGTACTTC
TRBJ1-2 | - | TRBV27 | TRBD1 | CASRLQGARGYTF | TGTGCCAGCAGGCTACAGGGGGCACGGGGCTACACCTTC
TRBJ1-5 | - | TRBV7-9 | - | CASSSNQVAPQHF | TGTGCCAGCAGCTCCAACCAGGTCGCGCCCCAGCATTTT
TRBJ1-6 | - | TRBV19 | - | CASNANRVDNSPLHF | TGTGCCAGTAACGCAAACAGGGTTGATAATTCACCCCTCCACTTT
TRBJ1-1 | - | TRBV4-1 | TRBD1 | CASSRGQGSNTEAFF | TGCGCCAGCAGCCGAGGACAGGGATCGAACACTGAAGCTTTCTTT
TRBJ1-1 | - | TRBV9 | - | CASSARRGSSTEAFF | TGTGCCAGCAGCGCAAGAAGGGGGAGCTCCACTGAAGCTTTCTTT
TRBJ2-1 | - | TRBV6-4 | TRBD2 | CASSDLGGAGGRNEQFF | TGTGCCAGCAGTGACTTAGGAGGAGCGGGGGGGAGGAATGAGCAGTTCTTC
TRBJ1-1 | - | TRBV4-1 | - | CASSQLGGRTEAFF | TGCGCCAGCAGCCAATTAGGGGGTAGGACTGAAGCTTTCTTT
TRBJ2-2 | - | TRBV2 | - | CASKAEAGELFF | TGTGCCAGCAAGGCCGAGGCCGGGGAGCTGTTTTTT
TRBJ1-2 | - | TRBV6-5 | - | CASRFVGGSGYTF | TGTGCCAGCAGATTCGTTGGAGGGAGCGGCTACACCTTC
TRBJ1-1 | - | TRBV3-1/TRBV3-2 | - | CASSEREGKAFF | TGTGCCAGCAGCGAAAGGGAGGGGAAAGCTTTCTTT
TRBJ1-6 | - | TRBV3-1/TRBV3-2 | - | CASSQEGGWNSPLHF | TGTGCCAGCAGCCAAGAGGGGGGTTGGAATTCACCCCTCCACTTT
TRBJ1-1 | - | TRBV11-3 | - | CASSLQGWDSEAFF | TGTGCCAGCAGCTTGCAGGGTTGGGATAGTGAAGCTTTCTTT
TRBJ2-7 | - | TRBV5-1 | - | CASSLEGSAAYEQYF | TGCGCCAGCAGCTTGGAAGGCAGCGCTGCCTACGAGCAGTACTTC
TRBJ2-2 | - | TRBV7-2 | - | CASSSGRTGELFF | TGTGCCAGCAGCTCGGGTAGGACCGGGGAGCTGTTTTTT
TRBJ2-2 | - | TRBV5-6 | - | CASSFPGFPNTGELFF | TGTGCCAGCAGCTTCCCAGGGTTCCCGAACACCGGGGAGCTGTTTTTT
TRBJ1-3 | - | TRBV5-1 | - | CASSFPYRRLLLPYSLLRPNTIYF | TGCGCCAGCAGCTTCCCCTATCGACGACTCCTACTACCCTACTCCCTCCTCCGACCCAACACCATATATTTT
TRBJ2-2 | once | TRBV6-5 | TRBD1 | CASDRDLGELFF | TGTGCCAGCGACAGGGATCTCGGGGAGCTGTTTTTT
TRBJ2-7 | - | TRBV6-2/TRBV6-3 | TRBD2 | CASSYPLSGLAGEYEQYF | TGTGCCAGCAGTTATCCCCTCTCAGGACTAGCGGGGGAGTACGAGCAGTACTTC
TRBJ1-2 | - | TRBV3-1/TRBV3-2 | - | CASSPPGTAYGYTF | TGTGCCAGCAGCCCCCCAGGGACTGCCTATGGCTACACCTTC
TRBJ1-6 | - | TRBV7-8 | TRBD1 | CASSFPWTGDNSPLHF | TGTGCCAGCAGCTTCCCGTGGACAGGGGATAATTCACCCCTCCACTTT
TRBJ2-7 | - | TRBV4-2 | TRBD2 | CASSQGSGASYEQYF | TGTGCCAGCAGCCAAGGGAGCGGGGCCTCCTACGAGCAGTACTTC
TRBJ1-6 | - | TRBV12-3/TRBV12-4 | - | CASRTEEFSPLHF | TGTGCCAGCAGGACAGAGGAATTTTCACCCCTCCACTTT
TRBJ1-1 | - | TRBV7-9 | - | CASSFLRARSDTEAFF | TGTGCCAGCAGCTTCTTGCGGGCCCGGTCGGACACTGAAGCTTTCTTT
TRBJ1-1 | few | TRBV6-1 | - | CASSEKGGGAGRGTEAFF | TGTGCCAGCAGTGAAAAGGGAGGAGGGGCGGGACGCGGCACTGAAGCTTTCTTT
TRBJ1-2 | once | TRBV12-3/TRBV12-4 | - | CASSTDAIHGYTF | TGTGCCAGCAGCACAGACGCGATCCATGGCTACACCTTC
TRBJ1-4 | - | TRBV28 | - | CASTVLGGGNEKLFF | TGTGCCAGCACCGTCTTAGGGGGGGGCAACGAAAAACTGTTTTTT
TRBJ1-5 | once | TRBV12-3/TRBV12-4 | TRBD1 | CASSTGAQPQHF | TGTGCCAGCAGCACAGGGGCGCAGCCCCAGCATTTT
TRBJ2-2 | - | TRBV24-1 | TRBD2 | CATSDLSGRGGAGELFF | TGTGCCACCAGTGATTTATCGGGACGGGGGGGCGCCGGGGAGCTGTTTTTT
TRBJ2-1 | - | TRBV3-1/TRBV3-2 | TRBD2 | CASSQLTSGGWNEQFF | TGTGCCAGCAGCCAACTCACTAGCGGGGGTTGGAATGAGCAGTTCTTC
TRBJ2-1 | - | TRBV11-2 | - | CASSFLQGNEQFF | TGTGCCAGCAGCTTTCTCCAGGGCAATGAGCAGTTCTTC
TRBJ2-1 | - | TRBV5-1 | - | CASSLGGNEQFF | TGCGCCAGCAGCTTAGGGGGCAATGAGCAGTTCTTC
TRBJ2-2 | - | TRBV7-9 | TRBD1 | CASSMGQGLVTGELFF | TGTGCCAGCAGCATGGGACAGGGGTTGGTCACCGGGGAGCTGTTTTTT
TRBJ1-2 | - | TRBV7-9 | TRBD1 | CASSLRDRGLGYTF | TGTGCCAGCAGCCTCCGGGACAGGGGGCTTGGCTACACCTTC
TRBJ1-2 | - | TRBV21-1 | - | CASSKYQGTSSYGYTF | TGTGCCAGCAGCAAATATCAGGGTACATCCTCCTATGGCTACACCTTC
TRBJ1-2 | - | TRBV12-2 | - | CASRPDPQARYGYTF | TGTGCAAGTCGCCCAGACCCACAGGCCCGCTATGGCTACACCTTC
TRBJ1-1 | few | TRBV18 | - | CASSLTENTEAFF | TGTGCCAGCTCATTGACAGAGAACACTGAAGCTTTCTTT
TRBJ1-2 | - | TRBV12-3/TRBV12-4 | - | CASGDSNYGYTF | TGTGCCAGCGGCGACTCGAACTATGGCTACACCTTC
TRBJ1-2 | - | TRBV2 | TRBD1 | CASGQGAGGYTF | TGTGCCAGCGGCCAGGGGGCTGGGGGCTACACCTTC
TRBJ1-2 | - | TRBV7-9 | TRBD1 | CASSTRTGFVGYTF | TGTGCCAGCAGCACCCGGACAGGATTCGTTGGCTACACCTTC
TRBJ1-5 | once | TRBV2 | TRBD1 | CASSGSTGGGQPQHF | TGTGCCAGCAGTGGTAGCACAGGGGGCGGGCAGCCCCAGCATTTT
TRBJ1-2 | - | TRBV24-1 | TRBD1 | CATSDPGGGHYGYTF | TGTGCCACCAGTGACCCAGGGGGTGGGCACTATGGCTACACCTTC
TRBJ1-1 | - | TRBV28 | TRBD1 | CASSPPGQATQRDTEAFF | TGTGCCAGCAGTCCCCCCGGACAGGCAACTCAACGGGACACTGAAGCTTTCTTT
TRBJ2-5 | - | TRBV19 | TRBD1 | CATRDREETQYF | TGTGCCACCAGGGACAGGGAAGAGACCCAGTACTTC
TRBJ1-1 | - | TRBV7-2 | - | CASSFGWSGTEAFF | TGTGCCAGCAGCTTCGGGTGGTCGGGCACTGAAGCTTTCTTT
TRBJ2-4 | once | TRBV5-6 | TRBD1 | CASSLTGTGKNIQYF | TGTGCCAGCAGCCTGACCGGGACAGGCAAAAACATTCAGTACTTC
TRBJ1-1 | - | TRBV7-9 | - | CASSRQKNTEAFF | TGTGCCAGCAGCCGACAGAAGAACACTGAAGCTTTCTTT
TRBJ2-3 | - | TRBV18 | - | CASSLNPDRNTDTQYF | TGTGCCAGCTCCCTTAATCCTGACAGGAACACAGATACGCAGTATTTT
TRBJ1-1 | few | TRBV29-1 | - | CSVEGGRATEAFF | TGCAGCGTTGAAGGGGGCAGGGCCACTGAAGCTTTCTTT
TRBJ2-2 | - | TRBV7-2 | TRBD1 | CASIAGTANTGELFF | TGTGCCAGCATCGCCGGGACAGCGAACACCGGGGAGCTGTTTTTT